The TCR beta chain described here comes from a study of blood T cell repertoires in COVID-19. A few counts support this clone. The CDR3 length is 16 residues. The V gene lost 7 bases and the J gene lost 5 bases, with 21 bases spanning the gap. Germline loops: CDR1 SNHLY, CDR2 FYNNEI. All enrollees were about 18 to 90 years old and from about 25 US areas. In the original workflow: For nucleated cells, counts were estimated from reference gene primer amplification. Clones were sequenced by immunoSEQ multiplex PCR, and TCRdb holds only the in-frame ones, with some missing. That table is the source of V, J and clone size, and D and trimming were worked out from the DNA. The sample yields approximately 220,000 clones, around 90% seen once.

The chain employs TRBV2 and TRBJ1-5; the D is unclear. Sequencing was performed on PBMCs or T cells enriched from blood (not recorded which). This clonotype originated in a woman aged 25 to 39 with acute COVID-19. CDR3 protein: CASKFGLGPGDQPQHF. The CDR3 nucleotides are TGTGCCAGCAAATTTGGCCTTGGACCCGGGGATCAGCCCCAGCATTTT.